This T cell receptor (beta chain) appears in the sequencing data of a study of OX40 agonist ivuxolimab in advanced cancers. As for the study in general: The group had a mean age of about 65 years, ranged from about 20 to 85, and was 82.7% male.

Sequenced by immunoSEQ multiplex PCR; TCRdb stores in-frame clones only, minus some. In the table there are 100,000 or so clones, roughly 90% of which are singletons. Study-wide results and caveats: Low clonal expansion, among the lowest seen, marked partial responders at 0.1-3.0 mg/kg. Dose levels from 0.1 to 3.0 mg/kg saw CD4+ and CD8+ blood T cells expand clonally by week 6.

CDR3 size: 14 residues. CDR1 is SNHLY, CDR2 FYNNEI, per germline. V was pared by 4 bases and J by 8 bases, with 15 bases between. For this clone: What it binds is not known.

The sequences come from CD4+ or CD8+ T cells sorted from blood, collected in a trial of the OX40 agonist ivuxolimab. The chain uses TRBV2 and TRBJ1-5; unclear D gene. The receptor comes from an adult with an advanced solid tumor such as melanoma, head and neck, liver or kidney cancer. The CDR3 DNA follows: TGTGCCAGCAGTGTCCAGAAAGGGAGCGAGCCCCAGCATTTT. Translated: CASSVQKGSEPQHF.